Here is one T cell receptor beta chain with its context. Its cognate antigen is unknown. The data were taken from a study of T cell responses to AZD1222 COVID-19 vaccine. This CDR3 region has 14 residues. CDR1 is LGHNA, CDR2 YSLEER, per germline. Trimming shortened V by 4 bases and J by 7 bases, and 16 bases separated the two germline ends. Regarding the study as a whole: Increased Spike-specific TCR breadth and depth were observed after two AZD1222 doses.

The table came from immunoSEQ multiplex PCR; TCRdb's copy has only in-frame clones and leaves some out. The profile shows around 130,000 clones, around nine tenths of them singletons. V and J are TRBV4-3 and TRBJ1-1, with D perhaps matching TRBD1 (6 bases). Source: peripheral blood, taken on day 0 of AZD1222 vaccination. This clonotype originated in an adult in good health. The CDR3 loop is CASSLTRQAHEAFF. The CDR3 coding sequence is TGCGCCAGCAGCCTCACAAGACAGGCCCATGAAGCTTTCTTT.